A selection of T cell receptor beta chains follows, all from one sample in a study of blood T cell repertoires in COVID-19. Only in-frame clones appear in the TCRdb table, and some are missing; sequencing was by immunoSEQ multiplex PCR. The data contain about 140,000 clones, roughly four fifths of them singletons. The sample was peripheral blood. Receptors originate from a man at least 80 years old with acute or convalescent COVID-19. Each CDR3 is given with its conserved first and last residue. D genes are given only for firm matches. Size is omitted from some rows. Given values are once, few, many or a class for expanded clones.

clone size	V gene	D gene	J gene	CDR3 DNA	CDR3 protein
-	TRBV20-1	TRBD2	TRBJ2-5	TGCAGTGCTAGTGGGCTAGCGGGGGAGACCCAGTACTTC	CSASGLAGETQYF
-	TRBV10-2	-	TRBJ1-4	TGCGCCAGCAGTGAACGGGGTAATGAAAAACTGTTTTTT	CASSERGNEKLFF
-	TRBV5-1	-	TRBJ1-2	TGCGCCAGCAGCTTTAATAGGGGTGGCTACACCTTC	CASSFNRGGYTF
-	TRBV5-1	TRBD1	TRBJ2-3	TGCGCCAGCAGCTTGGCCGGGACAGGCACAGATACGCAGTATTTT	CASSLAGTGTDTQYF
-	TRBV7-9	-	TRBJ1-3	TGTGCCAGCAGCGTCGAGCCCCAACCACCTGGAAACACCATATATTTT	CASSVEPQPPGNTIYF
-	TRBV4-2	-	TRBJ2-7	TGTGCCAGCAGCCAATCAGACGCGAGAGGCTACGAGCAGTACTTC	CASSQSDARGYEQYF
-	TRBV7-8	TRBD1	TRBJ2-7	TGTGCCAGCAGCCGCCGGACAGGGGCCGAGCAGTACTTC	CASSRRTGAEQYF
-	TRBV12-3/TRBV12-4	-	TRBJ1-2	TGTGCCAGCAGTCCCGGACAAGACTATGGCTACACCTTC	CASSPGQDYGYTF
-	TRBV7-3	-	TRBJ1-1	TGTGCCAGCAGCTTATCCCAAAATACTGAAGCTTTCTTT	CASSLSQNTEAFF
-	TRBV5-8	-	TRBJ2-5	TGTGCCAGCAGCCCTATGAGCCACGAGACCCAGTACTTC	CASSPMSHETQYF
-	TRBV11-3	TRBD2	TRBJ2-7	TGTGCCAGCAGCGCAACTAGCGGGGGTGAATACGAGCAGTACTTC	CASSATSGGEYEQYF
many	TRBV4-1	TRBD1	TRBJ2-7	TGCGCCAGCAGCCCCGGACAGGGGCGGTACGAGCAGTACTTC	CASSPGQGRYEQYF
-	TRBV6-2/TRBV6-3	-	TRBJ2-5	TGTGCCAGCAGTTACTCGTCGGGGTTGGAGACCCAGTACTTC	CASSYSSGLETQYF
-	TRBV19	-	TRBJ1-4	TGTGCCAGTAGTATGGGCAGTTTTAATGAAAAACTGTTTTTT	CASSMGSFNEKLFF
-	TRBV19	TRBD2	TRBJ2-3	TGTGCCAGTAGTGCTAGCGGCGCCATCCCGCCCACAGATACGCAGTATTTT	CASSASGAIPPTDTQYF
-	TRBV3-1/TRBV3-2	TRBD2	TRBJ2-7	TGTGCCAGCAGCCAAGATACTAGCGGGGGGGCACAGTACTTC	CASSQDTSGGAQYF
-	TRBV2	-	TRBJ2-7	TGTGCCAGCAATACAAACAGGGCCTATGAGCAGTACTTC	CASNTNRAYEQYF
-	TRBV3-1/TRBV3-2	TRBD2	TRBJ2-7	TGTGCCAGCAGCCAAGAAGCCGGGGGGGGCTACGAGCAGTACTTC	CASSQEAGGGYEQYF
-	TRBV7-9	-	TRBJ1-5	TGTGCCAGCAGCCCCCGAGCCGATCAGCCCCAGCATTTT	CASSPRADQPQHF
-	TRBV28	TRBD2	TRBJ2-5	TGTGCCACCAACGGACTAGCGGGGGCGACGCCCATCGCGGAGACCCAGTACTTC	CATNGLAGATPIAETQYF
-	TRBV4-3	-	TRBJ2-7	TGCGCCAGCAGCCAAGCCGGGACTGGGATGTACGAGCAGTACTTC	CASSQAGTGMYEQYF
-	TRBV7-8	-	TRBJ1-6	TGTGCCAGCAGCTCATACCGGGGTTATAATTCACCCCTCCACTTT	CASSSYRGYNSPLHF
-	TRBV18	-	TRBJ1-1	TGTGCCAGCTCACTCGACGACCCGGCAGGCACTGAAGCTTTCTTT	CASSLDDPAGTEAFF
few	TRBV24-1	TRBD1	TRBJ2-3	TGTGCCACCAGTGATCAAAGACAGGGGGCCACAGATACGCAGTATTTT	CATSDQRQGATDTQYF
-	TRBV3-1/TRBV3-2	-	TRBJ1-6	TGTGCCAGCAGCCAAGAAGCCCCAAATTCACCCCTCCACTTT	CASSQEAPNSPLHF
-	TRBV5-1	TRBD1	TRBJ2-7	TGCGCCAGCAGCTCGGGGACAGGGGGTTACGAGCAGTACTTC	CASSSGTGGYEQYF
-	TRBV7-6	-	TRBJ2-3	TGTGCCAGCAGCCCCATCCGGGCAGATACGCAGTATTTT	CASSPIRADTQYF
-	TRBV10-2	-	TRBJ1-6	TGCGCCAGCAGTGAGCCAGGACAGTTGGGCTCCTATAATTCACCCCTCCACTTT	CASSEPGQLGSYNSPLHF
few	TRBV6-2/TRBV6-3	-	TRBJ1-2	TGTGCCAGCAGTTACTCCCGGTATGGCTACACCTTC	CASSYSRYGYTF
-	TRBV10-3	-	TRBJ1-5	TGTGCCATCAGTGATTCGGCCCGGGATAGCAATCAGCCCCAGCATTTT	CAISDSARDSNQPQHF
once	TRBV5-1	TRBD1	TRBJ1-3	TGCGCCAGCAGCGGACAGACAGGGGTAGGGGGAAACACCATATATTTT	CASSGQTGVGGNTIYF
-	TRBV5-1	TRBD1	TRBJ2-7	TGCGCCAGCAGCACAAACCCGGGACAGGGAGCCTACGAGCAGTACTTC	CASSTNPGQGAYEQYF
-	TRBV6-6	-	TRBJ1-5	TGTGCCAGCAGGGAGAACAATCAGCCCCAGCATTTT	CASRENNQPQHF
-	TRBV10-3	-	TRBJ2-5	TGTGCCATCAGCTCGGGGAGCGAGACCCAGTACTTC	CAISSGSETQYF
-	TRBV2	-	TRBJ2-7	TGTGCCAGCAGTTCCGGGAGCCTAATATACGAGCAGTACTTC	CASSSGSLIYEQYF
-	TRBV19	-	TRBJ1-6	TGTGCCAGTAACGGTGGCTCCTATAATTCACCCCTCCACTTT	CASNGGSYNSPLHF
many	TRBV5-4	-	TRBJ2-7	TGTGCCAGCACCCAGAGGGGGGGCCCCTCGGAGCAGTACTTC	CASTQRGGPSEQYF
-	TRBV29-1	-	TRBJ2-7	TGCAGCGTTGGTTCAGGGGAGACCTACGAGCAGTACTTC	CSVGSGETYEQYF
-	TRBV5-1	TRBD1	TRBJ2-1	TGCGCCAGCAGCTTCCGGGACAGGGCGTACAATGAGCAGTTCTTC	CASSFRDRAYNEQFF
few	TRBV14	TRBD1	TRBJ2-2	TGTGCCAGCAGCCGAGGGGGCAACACCGGGGAGCTGTTTTTT	CASSRGGNTGELFF
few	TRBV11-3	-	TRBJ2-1	TGTGCCAGCAGCTTAGTGGGCAGTAACTCCTACAATGAGCAGTTCTTC	CASSLVGSNSYNEQFF
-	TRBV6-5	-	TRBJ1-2	TGTGCCAGCAGTAACCGGGACACTGAGTACTATGGCTACACCTTC	CASSNRDTEYYGYTF
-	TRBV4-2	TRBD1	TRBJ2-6	TGTGCCAGCAGCCAGAATACCGGGACAGGGGCTCCTGGGGCCAACGTCCTGACTTTC	CASSQNTGTGAPGANVLTF
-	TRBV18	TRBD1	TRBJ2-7	TGTGCCAGCTCACCGGGACAGGGGACCTACGAGCAGTACTTC	CASSPGQGTYEQYF
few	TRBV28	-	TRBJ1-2	TGTGCCAGCAGTTTGGAACAGTTCTATGGCTACACCTTC	CASSLEQFYGYTF
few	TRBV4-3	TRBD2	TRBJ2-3	TGCGCCAGCAGCCAAGGACCTTCGCGGGGGAGATCAGATACGCAGTATTTT	CASSQGPSRGRSDTQYF